This T cell receptor (beta chain) came from a study of OX40 agonist ivuxolimab in advanced cancers. Concerning the study at large: Ivuxolimab, which targeted the costimulatory receptor OX40 (CD134), was an agonistic, fully human IgG2 monoclonal antibody. Intravenous ivuxolimab was administered to patients every 2 weeks at six dose levels: 0.01, 0.1, 0.3, 1.5, 3 and 10 mg/kg. Among the roughly 52 dose-escalation patients, 19 had hepatocellular carcinoma, 15 or so melanoma, 9 renal cell carcinoma and 9 head and neck cancer. A male proportion of roughly 85% and a mean age of approximately 60 years, ranging from roughly 23 to 79, were recorded for the dose-escalation cohort. Patients were allowed to have had prior anti-PD-1, anti-PD-L1 or anti-CTLA-4 therapy, and approximately 37% of the dose-escalation patients had been treated with checkpoint inhibitors. Three dose-escalation patients achieved partial responses, one with hepatocellular carcinoma and two with cutaneous melanoma. The purpose of peripheral TCRbeta sequencing was to test whether ivuxolimab changed TCR sequence diversity and led to clonal T-cell expansion. The monotherapy dose-escalation portion (N of about 50 patients) of the phase I ivuxolimab trial is reported in the paper.

For sequencing of the TCRbeta CDR3 region, genomic DNA was extracted from the sorted cells. The immunoSEQ Assay was used to sequence the TCRbeta CDR3 regions. TCRdb stores this immuneACCESS table with in-frame sequences only. Part of the clones is absent; in the studies checked, under half of the shortfall reflects unresolved V genes, and no reason is known for the rest. For this sample there are fewer than 85,000 clones; 86% appear just once. Under 0.85% of the sample rests with the top ten. The CDR3 covers 16 residues, taking in both the cysteine and the phenylalanine. This entry keeps only the CDR3 DNA: 48 bases, framed from base 1. CDR1 and CDR2 are drawn from the germline V gene: SGHRS, YFSETQ. The V end loses 0 bases and the J end loses 4 bases, and a stretch of 14 bases separates them. To note about this clone: Its antigen is not yet known. No base qualities exist here, and no much larger clone lies one base off it.

General findings and caveats noted by the study authors: At doses of 0.1 to 3.0 mg/kg, clonal expansion of both CD4+ and CD8+ T cells in blood was seen between baseline and week 6. The antigen specificity of the peripheral T cells that underwent clonal expansion was not determined. Low levels of normalized T-cell clonal expansion were also seen in some patients who did not respond. After ivuxolimab, CD8+ T cells had more expanded clones than CD4+ T cells on average. In the 0.1-3.0 mg/kg groups, partial responders were among the patients with the lowest normalized peripheral clonal expansion, particularly in CD8+ T cells.

Patients with autoimmune disease history or receiving systemic immunosuppression were excluded from the trial. Peripheral blood for TCR sequencing was collected from all dose cohorts at baseline, on cycle 4 day 1, and on cycle 7 day 1. The samples were drawn from a first-in-human, open-label, multicenter phase I dose-escalation trial of ivuxolimab. The trial enrolled adults with locally advanced or metastatic head and neck squamous cell, hepatocellular, melanoma or renal cell carcinoma. Before TCR sequencing, CD4+ T cells and CD8+ T cells from peripheral blood were sorted into separate populations.

The starting material was CD4+ or CD8+ T cells sorted from blood, obtained in a trial of the OX40 agonist ivuxolimab. The TCR comes from an adult with an advanced solid tumor such as melanoma, head and neck, liver or kidney cancer. The rearranged segments are TRBV5-1 and TRBJ1-5, with an unclear D gene assignment. CDR3 region: CASSLEPNSRNQPQHF. The DNA sequence is TGCGCCAGCAGCTTGGAGCCGAATAGCAGAAATCAGCCCCAGCATTTT. With all but the CDR3 taken from the reference TRBV5-1 and TRBJ1-5 genes, the full variable domain is: KAGVTQTPRYLIKTRGQQVTLSCSPISGHRSVSWYQQTPGQGLQFLFEYFSETQRNKGNFPGRFSGRQFSNSRSEMNVSTLELGDSALYLCASSLEPNSRNQPQHFGDGTRLSIL.